This is a list of T cell receptor beta chains from one sample in a study of OX40 agonist ivuxolimab in advanced cancers. The protocol was immunoSEQ multiplex PCR, while the TCRdb copy is restricted to in-frame clones and leaves out a portion. The sample contains tens of thousands of clones, roughly 89% of which appear only once. The source material was CD4+ or CD8+ T cells sorted from blood, sampled in a trial of the OX40 agonist ivuxolimab. The receptors stem from an adult with an advanced solid tumor such as melanoma, head and neck, liver or kidney cancer. Both conserved end residues are part of each CDR3. A clone size is listed for some rows: how often the clone was seen (once, few, many), or a class if it is expanded.

cdr3_length	v_call	clone_size	j_call	cdr3_aa
11	TRBV19	.	TRBJ2-1	CASRDVKEQFF
12	TRBV7-3	.	TRBJ2-1	CASSLAGGQEFF
13	TRBV11-3	.	TRBJ1-1	CASSLKLNTEAFF
15	TRBV27	once	TRBJ1-1	CASSYNGQLNTEAFF
15	TRBV5-1	.	TRBJ2-7	CASSLEGRSSYEQYF
14	TRBV5-1	.	TRBJ1-3	CASSGTGDGNTIYF
17	TRBV13	.	TRBJ1-1	CASSSLTGHLLNTEAFF
16	TRBV25-1	.	TRBJ1-4	CASSPTRGGSNEKLFF
18	TRBV7-9	.	TRBJ2-2	CASSLGTFGLANTGELFF
16	TRBV5-1	once	TRBJ2-7	CASSLGAGTGPSEQYF
15	TRBV6-1	.	TRBJ2-7	CASSRQGVTSYEQYF
12	TRBV5-1	few	TRBJ1-2	CASSVTGNGYTF
15	TRBV5-1	few	TRBJ2-5	CASSFRPGWSETQYF
13	TRBV6-1	.	TRBJ1-6	CASRDRVNSPLHF
14	TRBV19	.	TRBJ2-5	CASRSTGGKETQYF
15	TRBV11-2	.	TRBJ2-3	CASSVRLAGADTQYF